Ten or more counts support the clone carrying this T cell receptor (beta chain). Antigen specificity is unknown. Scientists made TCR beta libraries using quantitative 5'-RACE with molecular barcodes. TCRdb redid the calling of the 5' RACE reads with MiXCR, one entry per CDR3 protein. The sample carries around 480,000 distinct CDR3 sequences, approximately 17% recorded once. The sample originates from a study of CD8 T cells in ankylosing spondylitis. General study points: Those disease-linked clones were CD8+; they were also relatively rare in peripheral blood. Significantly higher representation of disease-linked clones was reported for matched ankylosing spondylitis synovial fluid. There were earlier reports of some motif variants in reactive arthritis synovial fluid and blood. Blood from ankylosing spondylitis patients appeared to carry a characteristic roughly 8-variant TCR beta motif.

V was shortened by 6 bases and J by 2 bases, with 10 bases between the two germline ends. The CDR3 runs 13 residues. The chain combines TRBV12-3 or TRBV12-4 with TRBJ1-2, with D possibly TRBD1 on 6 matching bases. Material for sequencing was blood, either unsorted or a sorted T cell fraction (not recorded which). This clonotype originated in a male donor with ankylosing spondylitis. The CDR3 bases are TGTGCCAGCAGCCGCACAGGGAACTATGGCTACACCTTC. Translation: CASSRTGNYGYTF.